The 4 T cell receptor beta chains given below trace back to one sample, sequenced in a study of early T cells in non-severe SARS-CoV-2 infection. TCRdb processed the 5' RACE reads anew with MiXCR; each CDR3 protein has one entry. The repertoire holds tens of thousands of distinct CDR3 sequences, with over 4.5% as singletons. This specimen was whole blood, taken at baseline. The origin of the receptors is an adult who was a healthcare worker with PCR-confirmed SARS-CoV-2 infection or an uninfected control (not recorded which).

This clonotype was picked up many times. CDR3 loop: CSAFSASGDSYEQYF. The CDR3, as DNA: TGCAGTGCCTTCTCGGCTAGCGGGGACTCCTACGAGCAGTACTTC. The chain has TRBV20-1 and TRBJ2-7; 9 bases match TRBD2. This CDR3 has 15 amino acids. V was pared by 6 bases and J by 0 bases, with 9 bases of the junction left unmatched. Germline CDR1 is DFQATT and CDR2 is SNEGSKA (reference sequence).

This clonotype was picked up many times. The chain carries TRBV30 and TRBJ2-7; 10 positions match TRBD1. The junction had 10 bases not matched to a gene; V was cut back by 5 bases and J by 6 bases. The CDR3 totals 14 residues. In germline, CDR1 is GTSNPN, CDR2 SVGIG (reference sequence). DNA of the CDR3: TGTGCCTGGGCGACAGGGGGCGGAACGGTCGAGCAGTACTTC. It is translated as CAWATGGGTVEQYF. Full variable domain (outside the CDR3, taken from reference TRBV30 and TRBJ2-7): SQTIHQWPATLVQPVGSPLSLECTVEGTSNPNLYWYRQAAGRGLQLLFYSVGIGQISSEVPQNLSASRPQDRQFILSSKKLLLSDSGFYLCAWATGGGTVEQYFGPGTRLTVT.

Worth noting for this clonotype: This may stem from a read error, because a much larger clone lies one nucleotide away. This sequence joins TRBV12-3 or TRBV12-4 and TRBJ1-5, with TRBD1 matching 7 bases. With V trimmed by 2 bases and J by 9 bases, 10 bases remained unmatched. This CDR3 is built from 15 residues. The CDR3 region has the DNA TGTGCCAGCAGTTTAAACAGGGGAGTCATCAGGCCCCAGCATTTT. Protein sequence: CASSLNRGVIRPQHF.

This clonotype was seen a handful of times. The rearrangement links TRBV7-9 to TRBJ1-6; perhaps TRBD1 as D (5 bases). V shed 5 bases and J shed 3 bases, with 8 bases lying between them. The CDR3 length is 14 residues. Germline CDR1 reads SEHNR; CDR2 reads FQNEAQ (reference sequence). CDR3 in amino acids: CASSGGGYNSPLHF. The CDR3 DNA reads TGTGCCAGCAGCGGCGGGGGCTATAATTCACCCCTCCACTTT.